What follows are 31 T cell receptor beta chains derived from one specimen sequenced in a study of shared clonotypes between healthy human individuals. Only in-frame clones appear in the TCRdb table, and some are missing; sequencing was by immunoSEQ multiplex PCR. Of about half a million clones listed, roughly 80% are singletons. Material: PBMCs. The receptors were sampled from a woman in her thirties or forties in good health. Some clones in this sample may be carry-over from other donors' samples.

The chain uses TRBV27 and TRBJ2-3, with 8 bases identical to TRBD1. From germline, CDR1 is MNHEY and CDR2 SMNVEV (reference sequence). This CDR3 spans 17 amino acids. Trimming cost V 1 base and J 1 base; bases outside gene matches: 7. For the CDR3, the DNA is TGTGCCAGCAGTTTATGGGCAGGGGGCGGTGGCACAGATACGCAGTATTTT. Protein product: CASSLWAGGGGTDTQYF.

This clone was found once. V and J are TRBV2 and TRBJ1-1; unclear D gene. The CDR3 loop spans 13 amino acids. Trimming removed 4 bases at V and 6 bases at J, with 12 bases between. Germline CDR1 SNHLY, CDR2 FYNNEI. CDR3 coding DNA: TGTGCCAGCAGTGTTGAGGGAAACGCTGAAGCTTTCTTT. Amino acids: CASSVEGNAEAFF.

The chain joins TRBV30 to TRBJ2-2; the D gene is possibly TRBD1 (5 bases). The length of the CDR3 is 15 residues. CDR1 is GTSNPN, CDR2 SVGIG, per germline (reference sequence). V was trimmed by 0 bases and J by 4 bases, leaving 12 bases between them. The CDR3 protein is CAWSVLRRGTGELFF. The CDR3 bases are TGTGCCTGGAGTGTACTGCGTAGGGGCACCGGGGAGCTGTTTTTT.

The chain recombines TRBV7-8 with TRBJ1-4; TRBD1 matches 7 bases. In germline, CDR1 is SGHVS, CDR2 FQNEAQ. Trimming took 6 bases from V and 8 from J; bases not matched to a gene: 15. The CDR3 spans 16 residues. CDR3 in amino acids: CASREQPRGQKEKLFF. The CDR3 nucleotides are TGTGCCAGCAGGGAGCAACCTAGGGGACAGAAAGAAAAACTGTTTTTT.

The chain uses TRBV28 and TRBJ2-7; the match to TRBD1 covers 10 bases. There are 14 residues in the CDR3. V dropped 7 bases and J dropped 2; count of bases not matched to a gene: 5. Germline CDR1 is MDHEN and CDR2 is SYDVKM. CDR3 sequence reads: CASTRTGGPYEQYF. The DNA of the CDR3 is TGTGCCAGCACCCGGACAGGGGGACCCTACGAGCAGTACTTC.

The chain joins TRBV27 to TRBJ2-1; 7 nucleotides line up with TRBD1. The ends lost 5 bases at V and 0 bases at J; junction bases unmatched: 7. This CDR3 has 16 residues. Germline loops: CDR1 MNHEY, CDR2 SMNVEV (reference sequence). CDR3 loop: CASSKRGQLSYNEQFF. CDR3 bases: TGTGCCAGCAGTAAGAGGGGGCAGCTCTCCTACAATGAGCAGTTCTTC.

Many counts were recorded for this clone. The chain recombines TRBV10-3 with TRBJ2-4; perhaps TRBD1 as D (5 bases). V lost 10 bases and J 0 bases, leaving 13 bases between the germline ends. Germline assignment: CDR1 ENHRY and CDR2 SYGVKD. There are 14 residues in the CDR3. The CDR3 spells CATRAGLAKNIQYF. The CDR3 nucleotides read TGTGCCACCAGGGCCGGTCTAGCCAAAAACATTCAGTACTTC.

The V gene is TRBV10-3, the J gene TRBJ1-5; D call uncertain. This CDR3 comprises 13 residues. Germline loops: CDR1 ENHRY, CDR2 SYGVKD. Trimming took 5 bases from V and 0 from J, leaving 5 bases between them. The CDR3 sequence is CAISQDSNQPQHF. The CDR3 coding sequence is TGTGCCATCAGTCAAGATAGCAATCAGCCCCAGCATTTT.

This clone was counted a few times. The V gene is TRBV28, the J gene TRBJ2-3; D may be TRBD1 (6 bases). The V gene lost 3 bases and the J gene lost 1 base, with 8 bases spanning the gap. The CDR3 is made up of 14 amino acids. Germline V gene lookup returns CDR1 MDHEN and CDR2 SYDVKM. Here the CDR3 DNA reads TGTGCCAGCAGTTTTTCAGGGGGCACAGATACGCAGTATTTT. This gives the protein CASSFSGGTDTQYF.

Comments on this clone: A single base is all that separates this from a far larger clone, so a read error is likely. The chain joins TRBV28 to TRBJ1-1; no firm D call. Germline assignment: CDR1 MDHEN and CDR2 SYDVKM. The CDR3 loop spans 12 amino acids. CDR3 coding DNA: TGTGGCAGCAGCAAAAAGGACACTGAAGCTTTCTTT. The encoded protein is CGSSKKDTEAFF. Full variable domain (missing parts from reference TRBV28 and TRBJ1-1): DVKVTQSSRYLVKRTGEKVFLECVQDMDHENMFWYRQDPGLGLRLIYFSYDVKMKEKGDIPEGYSVSREKKERFSLILESASTNQTSMYLCGSSKKDTEAFFGQGTRLTVV.

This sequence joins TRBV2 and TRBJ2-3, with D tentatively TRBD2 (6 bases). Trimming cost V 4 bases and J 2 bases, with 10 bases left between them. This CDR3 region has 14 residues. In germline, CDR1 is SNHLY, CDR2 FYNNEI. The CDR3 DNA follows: TGTGCCAGCAGTGGACTAGACCCCACAGATACGCAGTATTTT. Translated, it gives CASSGLDPTDTQYF.

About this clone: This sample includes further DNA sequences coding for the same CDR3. This CDR3 is CASSPTTKYEQYF. In DNA form, the CDR3 reads TGTGCCAGCTCACCGACAACTAAGTACGAGCAGTACTTC. This chain links TRBV18 with TRBJ2-5, with D unresolved. The end of the DNA is better explained by TRBJ2-7, so the J call may be wrong. This CDR3 region has 13 residues. Germline V lookup: CDR1 KGHSH, CDR2 LQKENI.

CDR3 region: CASSELGHSPLHF. CDR3 nucleotides: TGTGCCAGCTCAGAACTGGGCCATTCACCCCTCCACTTT. The chain recombines TRBV18 with TRBJ1-6; D is uncertain. This CDR3 is 13 amino acids long. Germline V gives CDR1 KGHSH, CDR2 LQKENI. V lost 5 bases to trimming and J lost 8 bases, with 10 bases between them.

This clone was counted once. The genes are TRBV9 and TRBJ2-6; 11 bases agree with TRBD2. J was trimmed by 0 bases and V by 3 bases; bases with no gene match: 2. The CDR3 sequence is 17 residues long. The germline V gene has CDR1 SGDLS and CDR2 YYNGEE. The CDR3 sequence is CASSAGTSGSGANVLTF. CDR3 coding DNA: TGTGCCAGCAGCGCCGGGACTAGCGGCTCTGGGGCCAACGTCCTGACTTTC.

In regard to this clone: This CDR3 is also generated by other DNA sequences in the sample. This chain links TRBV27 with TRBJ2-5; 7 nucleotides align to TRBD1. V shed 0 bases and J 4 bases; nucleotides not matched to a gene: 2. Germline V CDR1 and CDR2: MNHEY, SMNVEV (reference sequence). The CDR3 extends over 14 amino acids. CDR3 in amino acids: CASSLSGGRETQYF. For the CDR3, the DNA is TGTGCCAGCAGTTTATCAGGGGGCAGAGAGACCCAGTACTTC.

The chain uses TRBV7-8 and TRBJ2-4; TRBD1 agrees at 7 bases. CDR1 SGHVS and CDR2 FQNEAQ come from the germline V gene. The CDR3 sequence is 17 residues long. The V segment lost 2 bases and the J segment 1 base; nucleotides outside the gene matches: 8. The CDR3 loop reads CASSLREGQPAKNIQYF. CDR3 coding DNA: TGTGCCAGCAGCTTAAGAGAGGGACAGCCGGCCAAAAACATTCAGTACTTC.

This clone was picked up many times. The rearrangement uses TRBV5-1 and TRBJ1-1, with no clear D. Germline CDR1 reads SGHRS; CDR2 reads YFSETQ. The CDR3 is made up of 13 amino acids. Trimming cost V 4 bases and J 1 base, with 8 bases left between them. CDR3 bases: TGCGCCAGCAGCCCGCCGGCGAACACTGAAGCTTTCTTT. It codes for CASSPPANTEAFF.

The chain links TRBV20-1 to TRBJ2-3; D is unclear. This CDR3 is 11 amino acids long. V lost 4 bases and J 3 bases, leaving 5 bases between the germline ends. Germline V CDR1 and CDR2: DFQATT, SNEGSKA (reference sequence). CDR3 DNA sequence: TGCAGTGCTAAAAAGACAGATACGCAGTATTTT. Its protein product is CSAKKTDTQYF.

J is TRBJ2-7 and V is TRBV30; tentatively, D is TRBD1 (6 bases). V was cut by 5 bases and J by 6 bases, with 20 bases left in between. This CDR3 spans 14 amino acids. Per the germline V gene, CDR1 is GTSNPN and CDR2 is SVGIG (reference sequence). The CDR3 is CAWSPKNRAGEQYF. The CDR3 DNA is TGTGCCTGGTCTCCAAAAAACAGGGCCGGCGAGCAGTACTTC.

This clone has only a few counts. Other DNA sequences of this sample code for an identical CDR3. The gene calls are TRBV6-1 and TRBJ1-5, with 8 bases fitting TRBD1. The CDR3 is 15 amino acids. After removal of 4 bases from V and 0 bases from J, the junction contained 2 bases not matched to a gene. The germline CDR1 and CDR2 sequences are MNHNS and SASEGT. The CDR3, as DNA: TGTGCCAGCAGTGGGACAGGGAGTAGCAATCAGCCCCAGCATTTT. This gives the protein CASSGTGSSNQPQHF.

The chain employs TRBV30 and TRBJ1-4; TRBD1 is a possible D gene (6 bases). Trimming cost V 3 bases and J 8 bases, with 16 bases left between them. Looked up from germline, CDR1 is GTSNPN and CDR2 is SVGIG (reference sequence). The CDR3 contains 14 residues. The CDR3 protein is CAWSLGQGHEKLFF. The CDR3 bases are TGTGCCTGGAGCCTGGGGCAGGGACACGAAAAACTGTTTTTT.

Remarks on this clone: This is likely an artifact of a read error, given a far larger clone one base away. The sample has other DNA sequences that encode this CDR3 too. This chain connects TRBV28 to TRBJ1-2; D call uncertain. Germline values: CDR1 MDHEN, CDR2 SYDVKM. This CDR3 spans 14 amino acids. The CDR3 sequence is CASSSSPLNYGYTF. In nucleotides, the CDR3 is TGTGCCAGCAGTTCTTCCCCTCTTAACTACGGCTACACCTTC.

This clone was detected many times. The CDR3, as DNA: TGTGCCAGCAGTTATCGTGGGAAGGGGGCCTTCGATGAGCAGTTCTTC. Amino acid sequence: CASSYRGKGAFDEQFF. The chain recombines TRBV6-9 with TRBJ2-1; 7 bases fit TRBD1. This CDR3 has 16 residues. Germline V lookup: CDR1 MNHGY, CDR2 SVAAGI. V shed 2 bases and J 8 bases; nucleotides not matched to a gene: 12.

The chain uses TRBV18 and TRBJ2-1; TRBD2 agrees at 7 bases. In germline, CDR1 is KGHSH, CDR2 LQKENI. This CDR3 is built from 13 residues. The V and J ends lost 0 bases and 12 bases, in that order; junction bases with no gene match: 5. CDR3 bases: TGTGCCAGCTCACCACCCGGCCGGGAGGTGCAGTTCTTC. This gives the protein CASSPPGREVQFF.

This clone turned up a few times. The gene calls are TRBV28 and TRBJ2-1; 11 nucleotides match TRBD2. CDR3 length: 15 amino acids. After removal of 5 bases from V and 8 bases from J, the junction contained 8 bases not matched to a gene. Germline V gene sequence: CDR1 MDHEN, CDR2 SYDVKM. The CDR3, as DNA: TGTGCCAGCAGTCCGTTAGCGGGAGGGCTCGATGAGCAGTTCTTC. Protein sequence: CASSPLAGGLDEQFF.

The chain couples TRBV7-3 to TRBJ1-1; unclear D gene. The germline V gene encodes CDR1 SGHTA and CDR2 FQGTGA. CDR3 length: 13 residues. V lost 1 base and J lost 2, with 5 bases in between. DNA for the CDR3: TGTGCCAGCAGCTTAAGCGGAAACACTGAAGCTTTCTTT. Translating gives CASSLSGNTEAFF.

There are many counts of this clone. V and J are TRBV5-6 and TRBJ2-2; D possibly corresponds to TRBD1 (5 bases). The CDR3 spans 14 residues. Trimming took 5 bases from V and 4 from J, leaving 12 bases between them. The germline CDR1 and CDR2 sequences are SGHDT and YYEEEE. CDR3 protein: CASRPGIGTGELFF. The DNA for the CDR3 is TGTGCCAGCAGACCAGGGATTGGCACCGGGGAGCTGTTTTTT.

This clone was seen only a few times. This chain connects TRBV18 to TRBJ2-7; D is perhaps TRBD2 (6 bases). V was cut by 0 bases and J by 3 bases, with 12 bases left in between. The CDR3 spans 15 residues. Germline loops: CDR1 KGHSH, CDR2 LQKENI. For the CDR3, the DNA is TGTGCCAGCTCACCACCGACCGGGAGCGTCTACGAGCAGTACTTC. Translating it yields CASSPPTGSVYEQYF.

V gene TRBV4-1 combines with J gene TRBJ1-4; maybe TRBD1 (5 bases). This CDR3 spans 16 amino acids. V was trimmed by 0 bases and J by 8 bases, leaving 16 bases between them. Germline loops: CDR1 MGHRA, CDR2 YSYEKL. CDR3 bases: TGCGCCAGCAGCCAAGACGATCACGGGGCGGGGGAAAAACTGTTTTTT. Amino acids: CASSQDDHGAGEKLFF.

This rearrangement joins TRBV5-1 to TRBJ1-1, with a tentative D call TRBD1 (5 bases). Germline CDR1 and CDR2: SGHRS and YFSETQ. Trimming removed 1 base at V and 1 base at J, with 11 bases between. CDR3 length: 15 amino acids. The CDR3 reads CASSLQEGPNTEAFF. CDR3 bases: TGCGCCAGCAGCTTGCAAGAGGGGCCGAACACTGAAGCTTTCTTT. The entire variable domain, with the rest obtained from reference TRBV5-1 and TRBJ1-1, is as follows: KAGVTQTPRYLIKTRGQQVTLSCSPISGHRSVSWYQQTPGQGLQFLFEYFSETQRNKGNFPGRFSGRQFSNSRSEMNVSTLELGDSALYLCASSLQEGPNTEAFFGQGTRLTVV.

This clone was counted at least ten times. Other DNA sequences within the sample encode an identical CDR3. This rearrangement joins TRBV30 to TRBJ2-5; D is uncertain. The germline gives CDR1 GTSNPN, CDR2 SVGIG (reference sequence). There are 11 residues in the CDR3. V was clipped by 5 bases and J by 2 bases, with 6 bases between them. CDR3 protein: CAWGPQETQYF. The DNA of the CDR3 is TGTGCCTGGGGCCCTCAAGAGACCCAGTACTTC. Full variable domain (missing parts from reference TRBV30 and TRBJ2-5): SQTIHQWPATLVQPVGSPLSLECTVEGTSNPNLYWYRQAAGRGLQLLFYSVGIGQISSEVPQNLSASRPQDRQFILSSKKLLLSDSGFYLCAWGPQETQYFGPGTRLLVL.